The T cell receptor beta chain described here comes from a study of blood T cell repertoires in COVID-19. Study summary: The United States, Italy and Spain supplied acute and convalescent COVID-19 samples.

In its sample, this clone was seen once. In the original workflow: Estimation of nucleated cell counts relied on the amplification of reference gene primers. The table came from immunoSEQ multiplex PCR; TCRdb's copy has only in-frame clones and leaves some out. That table furnishes V, J and clone size, whereas the DNA furnished D and trimming. This table has 150,000 to 200,000 clones, 70% to 90% appearing once. The receptor was derived from a woman aged 80 or older in a cohort sampled during active or convalescent COVID-19. The sample taken for sequencing was peripheral blood.

CDR3 coding DNA: TGTGCCAGCAGTGCAAGGACAGCTGAAAAACTGTTTTTT. It encodes CASSARTAEKLFF. The chain carries TRBV12-3 or TRBV12-4 and TRBJ1-4, with TRBD1 as a possible D gene (6 bases). The CDR3 is made up of 13 amino acids. V was trimmed by 5 bases and J by 7 bases, leaving 11 bases between them.